The T cell receptor beta chain described here comes from a study of blood T cell repertoires in COVID-19. Of note for this clone: Distinct nucleotide sequences in the sample also encode this CDR3.

The cohort comprised adults aged about 18 to 100 years residing in about two dozen US areas. Using immunoSEQ multiplex PCR, the repertoire was profiled, and TCRdb retains in-frame clones only, with some absent. The profile covers 320,000 or so clones, with around nine tenths appearing a single time and 4% to 6% taken by the ten largest. From germline, CDR1 is MNHEY and CDR2 SVGAGI. The CDR3 spans 15 residues. Trimming pared 6 bases from V and 3 bases from J, leaving 12 bases between. This receptor was taken from a man in his fifties or sixties who had recovered from COVID-19. The chain joins TRBV6-5 to TRBJ2-6; TRBD2 might be the D (7 bases). The source material was PBMCs or T cells enriched from blood (not recorded which). CDR3 in DNA: TGTGCCAGCAGCCCCGGGGGGCTTGGGGCCAACGTCCTGACTTTC. It is translated as CASSPGGLGANVLTF.